This passage covers 18 T cell receptor beta chains from one sample sequenced in a study of blood T cells in healthy people across ages. Together with a sample-barcoded 5' primer, a J-beta primer mix was included in a second PCR lasting roughly 7 to 11 cycles. Using its own MiXCR run on the 5' RACE reads, TCRdb lists one record per CDR3 protein. This repertoire shows 650,000 to 700,000 distinct CDR3 sequences, around 50% found once; its top ten account for about 13%. Material for sequencing was blood. These receptors were collected from a woman aged 80 or over in good health.

This clonotype was recorded at least ten times. The genes are TRBV2 and TRBJ2-1; perhaps TRBD2 as D (5 bases). The CDR3 totals 11 residues. The germline CDR1 and CDR2 sequences are SNHLY and FYNNEI. The V end was cut by 3 bases, the J end by 10 bases, with 7 bases between. CDR3 sequence: CASSDRREQFF. The CDR3 nucleotides read TGTGCCAGCAGTGATAGGAGGGAGCAGTTCTTC.

The gene calls are TRBV6-5 and TRBJ2-7; 8 bases are a match to TRBD1. The CDR3 contains 14 residues. CDR1 MNHEY and CDR2 SVGAGI come from the germline V gene. J was trimmed by 7 bases and V by 8 bases; bases with no gene match: 13. In DNA, the CDR3 is TGTGCCAGCCACCGGCCAGGGGGCCACAATGAGCAGTACTTC. Amino acids: CASHRPGGHNEQYF.

This chain joins TRBV20-1 and TRBJ2-1; maybe TRBD2 (7 bases). V lost 6 bases to trimming and J lost 3 bases, with 27 bases between them. This CDR3 has 18 residues. Germline CDR1 and CDR2: DFQATT and SNEGSKA (reference sequence). The DNA for the CDR3 is TGCAGTGCCCCGGACAGCCTAAGGACTAGTGGGGACTACAATGAGCAGTTCTTC. Its translation is CSAPDSLRTSGDYNEQFF.

The genes are TRBV2 and TRBJ2-3; 12 bases fit TRBD1. Trimming took 6 bases from V and 5 from J; bases not matched to a gene: 6. CDR3 length: 15 residues. CDR1 is SNHLY and CDR2 is FYNNEI in the germline V gene. Here the CDR3 reads CASSGDRGLEDTQYF. CDR3 sequence (DNA): TGTGCCAGCAGCGGGGACAGGGGGCTGGAAGATACGCAGTATTTT.

Points on this clonotype: Because it lacks the conserved phenylalanine or tryptophan at the end, this CDR3 is likely a read error. V and J are TRBV7-8 and TRBJ2-2; D is perhaps TRBD1 (5 bases). V was pared by 5 bases and J by 4 bases, with 14 bases between. Germline V gene lookup returns CDR1 SGHVS and CDR2 FQNEAQ. This CDR3 has 15 residues. This chain's CDR3 is CASSPLQGPTGELFS. The CDR3 DNA reads TGTGCCAGCAGCCCACTTCAGGGTCCCACCGGGGAGCTGTTTTCT.

The chain uses TRBV15 and TRBJ2-1, with 9 positions matching TRBD2. The CDR3 has 18 amino acids. Germline lookup yields CDR1 LNHNV and CDR2 YYDKDF (reference sequence). J lost 4 bases, V lost 0 bases, and 10 bases had no gene match. The CDR3 region is CATSRDVSSGGIYNEQFF. In DNA, the CDR3 is TGTGCCACCAGCAGAGATGTTTCCAGCGGGGGGATTTACAATGAGCAGTTCTTC.

This clonotype was observed a few times. This may arise from a read error, as a much more abundant clone is one base away. The V call is TRBV9, the J call TRBJ2-6; D may be TRBD1 (6 bases). This CDR3 spans 16 amino acids. Germline V gene lookup returns CDR1 SGDLS and CDR2 YYNGEE. CDR3 amino acids: CASSTGPSSGANALTF. CDR3 DNA: TGTGCCAGCAGCACAGGGCCAAGCTCTGGGGCCAACGCCCTGACTTTC.

This clonotype has a count of ten or more. The chain uses TRBV30 and TRBJ1-2; D ambiguous. This CDR3 spans 14 amino acids. The V gene lost 1 base and the J gene lost 8 bases, with 17 bases spanning the gap. Germline V CDR1 and CDR2: GTSNPN, SVGIG (reference sequence). CDR3 bases: TGTGCCTGGAGTGGCCCCGGCCAAATGGCGGGCTACACCTTC. Protein sequence: CAWSGPGQMAGYTF.

This clonotype was seen repeatedly, ten times or more. V gene TRBV24-1 combines with J gene TRBJ2-7; 9 bases agree with TRBD1. CDR3 length: 15 residues. CDR1 is KGHDR, CDR2 SFDVKD, per germline. Losses at the gene ends were 2 bases for V and 2 bases for J; bases not matched to a gene: 3. This CDR3 reads CATSDSDRGPYEQYF. CDR3 coding DNA: TGTGCCACCAGTGATTCGGACAGGGGCCCCTACGAGCAGTACTTC.

The chain links TRBV20-1 to TRBJ2-3; D may correspond to TRBD1 or TRBD2 (5 bases each). V was cut by 4 bases and J by 2 bases, with 10 bases left in between. Germline V lookup: CDR1 DFQATT, CDR2 SNEGSKA (reference sequence). This CDR3 region has 13 residues. The CDR3 DNA is TGCAGTGCTACTAGCAGGGACACAGATACGCAGTATTTT. Translating it yields CSATSRDTDTQYF.

This clonotype was counted only a few times. This rearrangement joins TRBV5-1 to TRBJ2-1; TRBD2 matches at 9 bases. This CDR3 has 15 amino acids. V was pared by 0 bases and J by 6 bases, with 4 bases of the junction left unmatched. Germline values: CDR1 SGHRS, CDR2 YFSETQ. The CDR3 coding sequence is TGCGCCAGCAGCTTGGCACTAGCGGGCCCCAATGAGCAGTTCTTC. This translates into CASSLALAGPNEQFF.

Concerning this clonotype itself: This may be a read error, as it is one base from a much larger clone. The J gene is TRBJ2-1, the V gene TRBV5-1, with D possibly being TRBD1 (6 bases). From germline, CDR1 is SGHRS and CDR2 YFSETQ. This CDR3 is 13 amino acids long. The CDR3 DNA reads TGCGCCAGCAGCCAGGGACAAACCAATGAGCGGTTCTTC. It codes for CASSQGQTNERFF. Filled out from reference TRBV5-1 and TRBJ2-1, the complete variable domain reads KAGVTQTPRYLIKTRGQQVTLSCSPISGHRSVSWYQQTPGQGLQFLFEYFSETQRNKGNFPGRFSGRQFSNSRSEMNVSTLELGDSALYLCASSQGQTNERFFGPGTRLTVL.

This clonotype occurred a few times. This sequence may be a read error, since a much larger clone differs from it by one base. This chain uses TRBV6-5 with TRBJ1-1; D perhaps matches TRBD1 (5 bases). CDR1 is MNHEY and CDR2 is SVGAGI in the germline V gene. V lost 0 bases, J lost 2 bases, and 10 bases lay in between. The CDR3 totals 15 residues. CDR3 amino acids: CASSYSGRSNTEAFF. DNA for the CDR3: TGTGCCAGCAGTTACTCGGGGCGGTCTAACACTGAAGCTTTCTTT.

The rearrangement joins TRBV6-5 to TRBJ2-7; tentatively, D is TRBD2 (6 bases). The germline gives CDR1 MNHEY, CDR2 SVGAGI. The ends were cut back, 5 bases at V and 3 bases at J, with 14 bases in the middle. The CDR3 is made up of 14 amino acids. The CDR3 nucleotides are TGTGCCAGCAGTGCGGGGATATACAACTACGAGCAGTACTTC. It yields the protein CASSAGIYNYEQYF.

The V gene is TRBV28, the J gene TRBJ1-2, with a tentative D call TRBD1 (6 bases). This CDR3 is built from 14 residues. V lost 2 bases and J lost 7, with 14 bases in between. CDR1 and CDR2 from the germline V gene are MDHEN and SYDVKM. CDR3 region: CASSLRSNRAGYTF. In DNA form, the CDR3 reads TGTGCCAGCAGTTTAAGGTCGAACAGGGCTGGCTACACCTTC.

The V call is TRBV6-6, the J call TRBJ2-5; 14 bases line up with TRBD2. This CDR3 has 17 amino acids. The junction had 1 base not matched to a gene; V was cut back by 0 bases and J by 1 base. The germline V gene has CDR1 MNHNY and CDR2 SVGAGI (reference sequence). CDR3: CASSYSTSGGAQETQYF. CDR3 in DNA: TGTGCCAGCAGTTACTCGACTAGCGGGGGGGCCCAAGAGACCCAGTACTTC.

The J gene is TRBJ2-5, the V gene TRBV12-3 or TRBV12-4; D remains unclear. V dropped 2 bases and J dropped 0 bases, with 4 bases sitting between them. The CDR3 has 13 amino acids. The CDR3 bases are TGTGCCAGCAGTTTACGGAACCAAGAGACCCAGTACTTC. This codes for CASSLRNQETQYF.

This chain uses TRBV7-3 with TRBJ1-2; TRBD1 aligns across 7 bases. The CDR3 sequence is 15 residues long. The germline V gene has CDR1 SGHTA and CDR2 FQGTGA. With V trimmed by 5 bases and J by 0 bases, 6 bases remained unmatched. The CDR3 DNA sequence: TGTGCCAGCAGCCCCCGGGACAGCGCTAACTATGGCTACACCTTC. Encoded protein: CASSPRDSANYGYTF.